This T cell receptor beta chain comes out of a study of CD8+ T cells in alopecia areata. Study at large: Tofacitinib was given for 6 to 18 months, then stopped for 6 months. General study points: Scalp data also include sequences from resident alphabeta T cells of normal skin. Researchers report lesional scalp, most notably alopecia totalis/universalis, outstripped normal scalp in clonality.

Patients with alopecia areata provided lesional scalp punch biopsies as well as peripheral blood. The CDR3 loop spans 11 amino acids. V was shortened by 6 bases and J by 9 bases, with 14 bases between the two germline ends. Per the germline V gene, CDR1 is SQVTM and CDR2 is ANQGSEA. This clone has just a few counts. Its antigen is currently unknown. TCR sequencing used cDNA made by reverse transcription of extracted RNA. Profiled with immunoSEQ multiplex PCR; TCRdb holds only in-frame clones, not every one. The data contain hundreds of thousands of clones, approximately 52% of them seen just once; the ten biggest clones take up 0.45%.

The sequencing used CD4+ T cells sorted from blood, collected at week 0. The J gene is TRBJ1-2, the V gene TRBV29-1; D is unresolved. This receptor was taken from a human donor with alopecia areata. The CDR3 DNA is TGCAGCGTCCTCATGGGGTCGAGCTACACCTTC. Translation: CSVLMGSSYTF.